This T cell receptor beta chain was obtained from a study of blood T cell repertoires in COVID-19 (dated by TCRdb to 2019 to 2021). Concerning the study at large: Collaborator samples came from the United States, Italy and Spain and covered acute and convalescent phases of COVID-19. Where available, HLA class I and class II types were obtained from metadata supplied by the sample provider rather than from assay-based typing. Samples came from the ongoing ImmuneRACE study (first 160 participants) plus 1,254 subjects from 6 global collaborators. A de-identified subject ID, COVID-19 status, age in years and sex were almost always included in the sample metadata. The prospective study material was composed of cDNA or gDNA derived from T cells, B-cell-depleted T cells, or PBMCs. The repertoires were made available in a free public database intended to serve as a resource for research on the immune response to SARS-CoV-2. The dataset comprised deeply sampled blood TCRbeta repertoires from subjects exposed to, actively infected with, or recovered from COVID-19.

TCRbeta CDR3 regions were amplified from genomic DNA by means of the immunoSEQ Assay, a bias-controlled multiplex PCR. The paper's data handling went like this. The number of nucleated cells in each sample was estimated by amplification of reference gene primers within the assay. To quantify the absolute abundance of each unique TCRbeta CDR3 rearrangement, sequence reads were collapsed and filtered. Productive Simpson clonality was computed per sample as the square root of Simpson's diversity index over productive rearrangements. Here the immuneACCESS table is served through TCRdb, limited to in-frame sequences with V and J called. Missing clones are a known gap in these copies; in checked studies unresolved V genes cover under half, and the rest lacks a known reason. The DNA was the basis for D and trimming; V, J and clone size are from that table. Present in this sample are around 80,000 clones, over 70% of which were seen just once. The leading ten clones occupy approximately 12% of the sample.

CDR1 and CDR2, per the germline V gene (reference sequence), are LGHDT and YNNKEL. Trimming removed 3 bases from V and 0 bases from J; the gene matches leave 12 bases unexplained. The CDR3 numbers 19 residues from cysteine through phenylalanine. Kept here is only the CDR3 DNA, which spans 57 bases and is read in frame from base 1. The paper as a whole reports these results and caveats: The quantity of clinical and demographic metadata differed by source and by participant and was supplied without curation.

Each collaborating institution followed its own protocols to collect whole blood in K2EDTA tubes. Collaborator samples were shipped for TCRbeta analysis as frozen whole blood, isolated PBMCs, or DNA extracted from either sample type. This clone was seen at least ten times. The target of this receptor is not known. Base qualities are not at hand, and no much larger clone is one base apart. This TCR came from a man older than 75 with acute or convalescent COVID-19. The sequence is built from TRBV3-1 (or the pseudogene TRBV3-2) and TRBJ2-3; TRBD2 fits 10 bases in the junction. The material sequenced was peripheral blood. For the CDR3, the sequence is CASSHKISGGATSTDTQYF. The nucleotide sequence reads TGTGCCAGCAGCCACAAGATAAGCGGGGGGGCTACTAGCACAGATACGCAGTATTTT.